This TCR beta chain comes out of a study of cytomegalovirus exposure and HLA in healthy donors. The study's findings and limits: Per a later analysis, approximately 16,000 TCR beta sequences showed association with HLA alleles at 0.05 false discovery rate. Most CMV-associated TCR beta chains were later found to appear HLA-restricted.

It was with 60 Vbeta and 13 Jbeta primers that the PCR ran. TCRdb's copy holds only in-frame clones and misses some; the assay was immunoSEQ multiplex PCR. The table has about 120,000 clones, less than 85% seen once; the top ten hold approximately 3.8%. With regard to this clone: Its cognate antigen is unknown.

At sampling all donors were nominally healthy, likely with unrecorded immune exposures. V shed 4 bases, J shed 6 bases, and the junction held 2 bases outside the gene matches. CDR3 length: 14 residues. Germline assignment: CDR1 MNHEY and CDR2 SMNVEV (reference sequence). The chain joins TRBV27 to TRBJ1-5; 11 bases map to TRBD1. The clonotype originates from a woman aged 35 to 49 in good health and CMV-seronegative. Sequencing input: PBMCs. CDR3 nucleotides: TGTGCCAGCAGTTCGGGACAGGGGGTTCAGCCCCAGCATTTT. Translated: CASSSGQGVQPQHF.